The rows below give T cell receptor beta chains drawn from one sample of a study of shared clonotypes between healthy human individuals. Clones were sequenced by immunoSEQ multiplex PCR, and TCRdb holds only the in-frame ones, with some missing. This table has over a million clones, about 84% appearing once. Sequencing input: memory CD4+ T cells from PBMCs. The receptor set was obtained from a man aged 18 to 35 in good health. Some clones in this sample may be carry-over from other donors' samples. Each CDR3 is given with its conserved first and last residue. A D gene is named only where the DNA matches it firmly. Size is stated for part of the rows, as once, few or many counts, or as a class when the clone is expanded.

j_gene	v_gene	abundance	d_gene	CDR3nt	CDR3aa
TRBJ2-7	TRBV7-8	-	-	TGTGCCAGCAGCTTAGTTGCCAGCCTGTACTTC	CASSLVASLYF
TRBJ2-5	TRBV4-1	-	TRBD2	TGCGCCAGCAGCCTCACTAGCGGGTTCCTGGAGACCCAGTACTTC	CASSLTSGFLETQYF
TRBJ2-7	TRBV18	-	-	TGTGCCAGCTCACTAGGGACCTACGAGCAGTACTTC	CASSLGTYEQYF
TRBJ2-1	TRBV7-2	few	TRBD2	TGTGCCAGCAGCCCCACCGGACTAGTTGGCAATGAGCAGTTCTTC	CASSPTGLVGNEQFF
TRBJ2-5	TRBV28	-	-	TGTGCCAGCAGTTTAGGCTTTCTGAACCAAGAGACCCAGTACTTC	CASSLGFLNQETQYF
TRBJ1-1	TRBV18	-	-	TGTGCCAGCTCACTCCGGGGGGTTAGTGAAGCTTTCTTT	CASSLRGVSEAFF
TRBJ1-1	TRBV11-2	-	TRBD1	TGTGCCAGCAGCCGCCGAGGACAGGGGGCGAACACTGAAGCTTTCTTT	CASSRRGQGANTEAFF
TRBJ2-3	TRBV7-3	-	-	TGTGCCAGCAGCCGCACTAGCCGGGGCACAGATACGCAGTATTTT	CASSRTSRGTDTQYF
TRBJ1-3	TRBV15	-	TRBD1	TGTGCCACCAGCAGACAGGGGGCGCGGGCCATATATTTT	CATSRQGARAIYF
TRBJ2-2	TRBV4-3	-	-	TGCGCCAGCAGCCAAGATTCATGGGTGGGGGATCCCGGGGAGCTGTTTTTT	CASSQDSWVGDPGELFF
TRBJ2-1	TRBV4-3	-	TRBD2	TGCGCCAGCAGCCCACAAGCGGGAGGGTGGAACAATGAGCAGTTCTTC	CASSPQAGGWNNEQFF
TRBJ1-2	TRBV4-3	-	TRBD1	TGCGCCAGCAGCCACCTGACAGGGGGCCGTGGCTATGGCTACACCTTC	CASSHLTGGRGYGYTF
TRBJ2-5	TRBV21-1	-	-	TGTGCCAGCAGCGGGACGCCGACGTGGGACCAGTACTTC	CASSGTPTWDQYF
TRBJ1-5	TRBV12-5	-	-	TGTGCTAGTGGTTTGGACAGCAATCAGCCCCAGCATTTT	CASGLDSNQPQHF
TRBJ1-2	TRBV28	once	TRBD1	TGTGCCAGCAGTTTTCAGACAGGGGGCGACTATGGCTACACCTTC	CASSFQTGGDYGYTF
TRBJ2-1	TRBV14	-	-	TGTGCCAGCAGTCATGCCGGGGGATCCAATGAGCAGTTCTTC	CASSHAGGSNEQFF
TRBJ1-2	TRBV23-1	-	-	TGCGCCAGCAGTCCCACCGGACAGATTCGTGACTATGGCTACACCTTC	CASSPTGQIRDYGYTF
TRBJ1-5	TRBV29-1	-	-	TGCAGCGTTGTCGAACAGGACAATCAGCCCCAGCATTTT	CSVVEQDNQPQHF
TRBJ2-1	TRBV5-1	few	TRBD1	TGCGCCAGCAGCTTGGACAGGGGGTCCAATGAGCAGTTCTTC	CASSLDRGSNEQFF
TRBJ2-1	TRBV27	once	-	TGTGCCAGACCCCAAGAGCAGTTCTTC	CARPQEQFF
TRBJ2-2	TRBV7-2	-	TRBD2	TGTGCCAGCAGCTTTCTAGCGGGAGAGTTCGCCGGGGAGCTGTTTTTT	CASSFLAGEFAGELFF
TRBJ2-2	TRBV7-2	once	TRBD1	TGTGCCAGCAGCCTACAAAGGACAGGGACCGGGGAGCTGTTTTTT	CASSLQRTGTGELFF
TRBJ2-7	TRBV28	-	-	TGTGCCAGCAAGGCCAGCCATTACGAGCAGTACTTC	CASKASHYEQYF
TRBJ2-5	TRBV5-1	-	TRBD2	TGCGCCAGCAGCGTAGGACTAGCGGGGAGGGGGTCGGAGACCCAGTACTTC	CASSVGLAGRGSETQYF
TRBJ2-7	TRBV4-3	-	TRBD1	TGCGCCAGCAGCCGCCAGACAGGGGCCCCCTACGAGCAGTACTTC	CASSRQTGAPYEQYF
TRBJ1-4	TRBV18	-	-	TGTGCCAGCTCACCCTTGGCCGCAACTAATGAAAAACTGTTTTTT	CASSPLAATNEKLFF
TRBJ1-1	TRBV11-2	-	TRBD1	TGTGCCAGCTCAAAGGGGACAGAGAACACTGAAGCTTTCTTT	CASSKGTENTEAFF
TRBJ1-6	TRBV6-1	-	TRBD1	TGTGCCAGCAGTAAACCCGGGACAGGGGCTTCACCCCTCCACTTT	CASSKPGTGASPLHF
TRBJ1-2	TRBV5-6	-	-	TGTGCCAGCAGCTTGGGTGTCCGTCGGAATAACTATGGCTACACCTTC	CASSLGVRRNNYGYTF
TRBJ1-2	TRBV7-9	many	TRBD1	TGTGCCAGCAGCTCCGGGACAGGGGAGAACTATGGCTACACCTTC	CASSSGTGENYGYTF
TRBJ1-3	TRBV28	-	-	TGTGCCAGCAGTTTATCAGGGGTTAATACTGGAAACACCATATATTTT	CASSLSGVNTGNTIYF
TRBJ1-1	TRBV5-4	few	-	TGTGCCAGCAGCTTGAGACCCCAGGCGAACACTGAAGCTTTCTTT	CASSLRPQANTEAFF
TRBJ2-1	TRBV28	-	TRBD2	TGTGCCAGCAGTTTATCCGGACTAGCGGGATTGTACAATGAGCAGTTCTTC	CASSLSGLAGLYNEQFF
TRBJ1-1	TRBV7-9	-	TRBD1	TGTGCCAGCAGCTTAGAAAGGACAGCCCAGGGGGTCGCTTTCTTT	CASSLERTAQGVAFF
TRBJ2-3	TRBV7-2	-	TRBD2	TGTGCCAGCAGCTTAGTTGCGGGAGCGGATACGCAGTATTTT	CASSLVAGADTQYF
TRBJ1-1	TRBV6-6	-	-	TGTGCCAGCAGTACCTCGGACGGGAACACTGAAGCTTTCTTT	CASSTSDGNTEAFF
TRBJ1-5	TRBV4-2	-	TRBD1	TGTGCCAGCATGCCTATGACAGGGGCCGGTAATAGCAATCAGCCCCAGCATTTT	CASMPMTGAGNSNQPQHF
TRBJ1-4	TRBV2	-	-	TGTGCCTTCCAAAAACCTTTGGTTAATGAAAAACTGTTTTTT	CAFQKPLVNEKLFF
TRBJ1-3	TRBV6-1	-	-	TGTGCCAGCAGTGAAGTAGGGCAGGGCCGACACTCTGGAAACACCATATATTTT	CASSEVGQGRHSGNTIYF
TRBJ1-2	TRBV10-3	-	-	TGTGCCATCAGTGAGTCCGCACCGGAGGGCTACACCTTC	CAISESAPEGYTF
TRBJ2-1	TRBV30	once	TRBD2	TGTGCCTGGAGTAATAGCGGGGGCCGAATATACAATGAGCAGTTCTTC	CAWSNSGGRIYNEQFF
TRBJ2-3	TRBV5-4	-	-	TGTGCCAGCTTTCCCGGACCCTCAGATACGCAGTATTTT	CASFPGPSDTQYF
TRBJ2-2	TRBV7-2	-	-	TGTGCCAGCAGCTCCCTAGGGGTAGCGGTGAACACCGGGGAGCTGTTTTTT	CASSSLGVAVNTGELFF
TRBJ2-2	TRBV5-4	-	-	TGTGCCAGCAGCTTGGACCAAAACACCGGGGAGCTGTTTTTT	CASSLDQNTGELFF
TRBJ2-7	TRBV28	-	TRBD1	TGTGCCAGCAGTTTCTCCGGGACAGGGGGGTACGAGCAGTACTTC	CASSFSGTGGYEQYF
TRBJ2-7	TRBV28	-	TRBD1	TGTGCCAGCAGCCTTGACAGGGCCGTCTCCTACGAGCAGTACTTC	CASSLDRAVSYEQYF
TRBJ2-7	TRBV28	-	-	TGTGCCAGCAGGGACGGGGACCTATCCTACGAGCAGTACTTC	CASRDGDLSYEQYF
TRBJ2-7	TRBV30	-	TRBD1	TGTGCCTGGAGTGGCCAGACAGGGGGGGCCTACGAGCAGTACTTC	CAWSGQTGGAYEQYF
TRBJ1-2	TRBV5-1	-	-	TGCGCCAGCAGCAGGGCGGGGGGCGACTATGGCTACACCTTC	CASSRAGGDYGYTF
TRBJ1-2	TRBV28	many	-	TGTGCCAGCAGTTTTTCGGGGACACCCGGCTACACCTTC	CASSFSGTPGYTF
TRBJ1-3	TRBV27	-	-	TGTGCCAGCAGTTTATCGGTTGTCTCTGGAAACACCATATATTTT	CASSLSVVSGNTIYF
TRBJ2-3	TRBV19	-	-	TGTGCCAGTAGCCAAGGCCGCAGCACAGATACGCAGTATTTT	CASSQGRSTDTQYF
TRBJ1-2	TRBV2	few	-	TGTGCCAGCAGCACACACCTTAACTATGGCTACACCTTC	CASSTHLNYGYTF
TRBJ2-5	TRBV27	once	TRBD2	TGTGCCAGCAGCAGACTAGCGGGTCAGGGGCAAGAGACCCAGTACTTC	CASSRLAGQGQETQYF
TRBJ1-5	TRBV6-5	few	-	TGTGCCAGCAGTTACTCGAGGCTAAATCAGCCCCAGCATTTT	CASSYSRLNQPQHF
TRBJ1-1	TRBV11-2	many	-	TGTGCCAGCAGCCTAAGAGGACAGCGGGGCTCTGAAGCTTTCTTT	CASSLRGQRGSEAFF
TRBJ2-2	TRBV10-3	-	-	TGTGCCATCAGTGACTCCGGGACACAAACCGGGGAGCTGTTTTTT	CAISDSGTQTGELFF